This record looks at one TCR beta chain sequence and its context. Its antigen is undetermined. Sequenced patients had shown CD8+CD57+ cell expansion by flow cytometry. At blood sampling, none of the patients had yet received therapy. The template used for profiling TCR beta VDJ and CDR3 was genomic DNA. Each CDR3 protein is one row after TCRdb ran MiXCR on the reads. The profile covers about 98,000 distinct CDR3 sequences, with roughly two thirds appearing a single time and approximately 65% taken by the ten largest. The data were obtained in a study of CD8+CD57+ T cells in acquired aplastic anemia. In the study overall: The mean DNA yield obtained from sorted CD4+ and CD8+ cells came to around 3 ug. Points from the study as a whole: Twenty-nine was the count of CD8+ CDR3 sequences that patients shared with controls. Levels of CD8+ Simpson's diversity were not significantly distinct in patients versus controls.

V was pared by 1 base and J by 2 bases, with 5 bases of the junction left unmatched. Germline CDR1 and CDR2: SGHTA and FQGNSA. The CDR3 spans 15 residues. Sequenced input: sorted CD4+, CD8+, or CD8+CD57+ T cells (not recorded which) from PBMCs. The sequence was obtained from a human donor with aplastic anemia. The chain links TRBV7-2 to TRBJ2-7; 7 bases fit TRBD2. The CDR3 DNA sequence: TGTGCCAGCAGCTTAGGGCGGCGGGGGACCTACGAGCAGTACTTC. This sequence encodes CASSLGRRGTYEQYF.